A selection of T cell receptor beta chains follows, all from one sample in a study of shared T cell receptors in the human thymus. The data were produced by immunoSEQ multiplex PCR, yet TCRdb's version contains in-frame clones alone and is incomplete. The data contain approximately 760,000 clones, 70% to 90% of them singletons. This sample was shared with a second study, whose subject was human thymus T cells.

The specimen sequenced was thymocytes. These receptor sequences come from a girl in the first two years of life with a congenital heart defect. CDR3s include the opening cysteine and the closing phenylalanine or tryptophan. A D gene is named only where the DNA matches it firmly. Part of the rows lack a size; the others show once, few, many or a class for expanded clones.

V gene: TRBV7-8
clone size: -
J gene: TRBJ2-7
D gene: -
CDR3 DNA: TGTGCCAGCAGTCCTACCCCCAACTACGAGCAGTACTTC
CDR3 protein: CASSPTPNYEQYF

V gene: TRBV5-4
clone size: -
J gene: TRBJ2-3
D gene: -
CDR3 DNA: TGTGCCAGCAGCCCGACTCACCATAGCACAGATACGCAGTATTTT
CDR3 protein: CASSPTHHSTDTQYF

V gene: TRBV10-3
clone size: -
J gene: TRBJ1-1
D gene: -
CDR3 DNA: TGTGCCATCAGTGAGCTGACAGCATCCCCTGAAGCTTTCTTT
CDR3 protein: CAISELTASPEAFF

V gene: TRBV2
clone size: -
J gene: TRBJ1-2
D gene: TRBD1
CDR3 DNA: TGTGCCAGCATCACAGGGGACGGCTACACCTTC
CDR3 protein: CASITGDGYTF

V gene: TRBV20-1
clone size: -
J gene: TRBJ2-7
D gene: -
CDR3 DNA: TGCAGTGCTGGGGCGTACGAGCAGTACTTC
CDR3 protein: CSAGAYEQYF

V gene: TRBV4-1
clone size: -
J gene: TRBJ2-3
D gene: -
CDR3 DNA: TGCGCCAGCAGCCAAGTAGGCACAGATACGCAGTATTTT
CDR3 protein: CASSQVGTDTQYF

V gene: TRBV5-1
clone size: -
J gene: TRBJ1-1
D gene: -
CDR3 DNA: TGCGCCAGCAGCCTGTTACAGGGCCTGAACACTGAAGCTTTCTTT
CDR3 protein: CASSLLQGLNTEAFF

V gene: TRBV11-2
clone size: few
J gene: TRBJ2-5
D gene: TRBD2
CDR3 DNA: TGTGCCAGCAGCTTAGGAGCAGCGAGGACTAGCGGGCGGGAAGAGACCCAGTACTTC
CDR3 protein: CASSLGAARTSGREETQYF

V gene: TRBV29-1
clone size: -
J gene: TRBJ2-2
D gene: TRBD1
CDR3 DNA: TGCAGCGCAAGGACAGGGGGGGCCCGAGGATTGAACACCGGGGAGCATACCGGGGAGCTGTTTTTT
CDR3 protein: CSARTGGARGLNTGEHTGELFF

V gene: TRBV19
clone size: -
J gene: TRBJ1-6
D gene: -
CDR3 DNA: TGTGCCAGTAGCTCAGGGGCAGTTTATAATTCACCCCTCCACTTT
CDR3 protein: CASSSGAVYNSPLHF

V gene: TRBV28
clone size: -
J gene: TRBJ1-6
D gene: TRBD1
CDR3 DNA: TGTGCCAGCAGCCCCGACAGGGGAAATTCACCCCTCCACTTT
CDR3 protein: CASSPDRGNSPLHF

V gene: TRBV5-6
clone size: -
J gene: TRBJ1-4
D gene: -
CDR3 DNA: TGTGCCAGCAGCTTCGGGACAAGGAGTGAAAAACTGTTTTTT
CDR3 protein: CASSFGTRSEKLFF

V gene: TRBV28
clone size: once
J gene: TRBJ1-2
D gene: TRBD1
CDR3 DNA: TGTGCCAGCAGTCCGCCTAGGGACAGGCTAGGCTACACCTTC
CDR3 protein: CASSPPRDRLGYTF

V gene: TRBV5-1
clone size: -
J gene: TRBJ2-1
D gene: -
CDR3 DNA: TGCGCCAGCAGGGCCGGCGGGGCCCTTTACAATGAGCAGTTCTTC
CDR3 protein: CASRAGGALYNEQFF

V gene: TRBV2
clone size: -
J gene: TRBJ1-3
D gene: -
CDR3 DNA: TGTGCCAGCAGTGGGGCAGGGATAAGCTCTGGAAACACCATATATTTT
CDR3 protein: CASSGAGISSGNTIYF

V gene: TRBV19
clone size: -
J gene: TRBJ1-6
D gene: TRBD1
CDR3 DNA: TGTGCCAGTAGTATTGCATGGACAGGGCGCGTATCACCCCTCCACTTT
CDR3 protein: CASSIAWTGRVSPLHF

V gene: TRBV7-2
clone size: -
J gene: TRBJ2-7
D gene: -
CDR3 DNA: TGTGCCAGCAGCCCCCCCCGGGGTGCAAACCTGAGATTTTACGAGCAGTACTTC
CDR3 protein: CASSPPRGANLRFYEQYF

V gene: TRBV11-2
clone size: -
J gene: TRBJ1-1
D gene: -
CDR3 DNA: TGTGCCAGCAGACTGACAGGGAACACTGAAGCTTTCTTT
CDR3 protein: CASRLTGNTEAFF

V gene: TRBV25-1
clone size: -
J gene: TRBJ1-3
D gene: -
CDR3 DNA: TGTGCCAGCAGTGAGCCAACGGACGGAACAGGATCTGGAAACACCATATATTTT
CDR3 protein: CASSEPTDGTGSGNTIYF

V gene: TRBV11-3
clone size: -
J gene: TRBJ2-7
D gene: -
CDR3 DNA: TGTGCCAGCATCCCTGACAGGTCATACACCTACGAGCAGTACTTC
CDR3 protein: CASIPDRSYTYEQYF

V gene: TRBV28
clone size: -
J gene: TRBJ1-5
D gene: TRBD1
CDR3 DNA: TGTGCCAGCAGTTTAGGTTTGTCGGGACAGGGGAACCAGCCCCAGCATTTT
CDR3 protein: CASSLGLSGQGNQPQHF

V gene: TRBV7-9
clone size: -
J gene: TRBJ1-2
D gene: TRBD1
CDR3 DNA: TGTGCCAGCGTCCGGGACAGGACCCTCTATGGCTACACCTTC
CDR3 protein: CASVRDRTLYGYTF

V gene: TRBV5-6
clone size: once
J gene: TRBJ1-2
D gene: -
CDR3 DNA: TGTGCCAGCAGCTTGGTGCGTTTTCGGACAGATTACTTGTATGGCTACACCTTC
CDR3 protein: CASSLVRFRTDYLYGYTF

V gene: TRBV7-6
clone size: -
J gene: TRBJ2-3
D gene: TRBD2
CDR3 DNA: TGTGCCAGCAGCTTAGCGGGGGGGGGAGTGAGCGATACGCAGTATTTT
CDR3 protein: CASSLAGGGVSDTQYF

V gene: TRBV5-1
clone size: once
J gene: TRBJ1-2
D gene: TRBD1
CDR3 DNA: TGCGCCAGCAGCTTGTTAGTATCTTATGGACAGGGCTTTCTGGATGGCTACACCTTC
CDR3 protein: CASSLLVSYGQGFLDGYTF

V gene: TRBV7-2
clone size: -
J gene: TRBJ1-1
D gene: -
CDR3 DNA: TGTGCCAGCAGCTTAGTGCGGGCCTCGAATGAAGCTTTCTTT
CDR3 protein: CASSLVRASNEAFF

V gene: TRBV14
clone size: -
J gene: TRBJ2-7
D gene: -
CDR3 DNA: TGTGCCAGCAGCTACTGGGAAGGCAGGGGTTCACCCGAGCAGTACTTC
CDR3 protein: CASSYWEGRGSPEQYF

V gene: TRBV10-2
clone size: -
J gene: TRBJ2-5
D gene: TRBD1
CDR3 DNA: TGCGCCAGCATTGACAGGGGGGAGACCCAGTACTTC
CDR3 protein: CASIDRGETQYF

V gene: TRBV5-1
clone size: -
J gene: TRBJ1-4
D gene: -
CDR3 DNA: TGCGCCAGCAGCTCAGACACAGCTGAGAATGAAAAACTGTTTTTT
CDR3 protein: CASSSDTAENEKLFF

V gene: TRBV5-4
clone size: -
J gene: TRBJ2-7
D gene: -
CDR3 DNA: TGTGCCAGCAGCATGGACTTCTCCTACGAGCAGTACTTC
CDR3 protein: CASSMDFSYEQYF

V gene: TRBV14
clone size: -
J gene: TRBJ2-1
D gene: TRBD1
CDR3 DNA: TGTGCCAGCAGCCAAGGCAAGATCCGGGACAGGGTTCGGGATGAGCAGTTCTTC
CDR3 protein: CASSQGKIRDRVRDEQFF

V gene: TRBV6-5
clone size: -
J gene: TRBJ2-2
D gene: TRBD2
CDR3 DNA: TGTGCCAGCAGCCGCGGGACTAGCTACACCGGGGAGCTGTTTTTT
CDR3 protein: CASSRGTSYTGELFF

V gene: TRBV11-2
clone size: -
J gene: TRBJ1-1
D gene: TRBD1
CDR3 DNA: TGTGCCAGCAGCTTAGGGGGACAGGGGTCACCTTCACACACTGAAGCTTTCTTT
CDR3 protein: CASSLGGQGSPSHTEAFF

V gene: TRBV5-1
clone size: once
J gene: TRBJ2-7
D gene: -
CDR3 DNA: TGCGCCAGCAGCTTCGGCAGGAAATACGAGCAGTACTTC
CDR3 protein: CASSFGRKYEQYF

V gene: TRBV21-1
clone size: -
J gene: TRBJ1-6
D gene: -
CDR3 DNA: TGTGCCAGCAGTAGAATGGGCAGGGGGCTGGTTGCGGGTAATTCCCCCCTCCACTTT
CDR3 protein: CASSRMGRGLVAGNSPLHF